Listed below are T cell receptor beta chains from one sample, sequenced in a study of beta chain features in type 1 diabetes. Method: immunoSEQ multiplex PCR; TCRdb's copy keeps in-frame clones and lacks some. Seen here are about 900,000 clones, roughly 16% observed once, and the top ten hold around 0.02%. Sequenced sample: naive CD4+ T cells from blood. Every receptor here comes from a woman aged 18-29 years in good health. Both conserved end residues are part of each CDR3. The D gene is left open where the match is weak. Clone size, where shown, is once, few, many, or a class for clones that have expanded.

few	TRBD2	TRBV28	TRBJ2-1	CASSISGRVSYNEQFF	TGTGCCAGCAGTATTAGCGGGAGGGTCTCCTACAATGAGCAGTTCTTC
few	NA	TRBV11-2	TRBJ2-1	CASSLVLSSKSFF	TGTGCCAGCAGCTTAGTTCTGAGTAGTAAGTCGTTCTTC
NA	NA	TRBV6-5	TRBJ2-5	CASRDGQRRQETQYF	TGTGCCAGCAGGGACGGCCAGCGGCGCCAAGAGACCCAGTACTTC
NA	NA	TRBV28	TRBJ2-6	CASSSQGSGANVLTF	TGTGCCAGCAGTTCTCAGGGCTCTGGGGCCAACGTCCTGACTTTC
NA	NA	TRBV9	TRBJ1-4	CASSVEGGGGEKLFF	TGTGCCAGCAGCGTAGAGGGGGGAGGCGGCGAAAAACTGTTTTTT
few	TRBD1	TRBV7-2	TRBJ2-7	CASSLVAGGSYEQYF	TGTGCCAGCAGCTTAGTGGCAGGGGGCTCCTACGAGCAGTACTTC
NA	NA	TRBV9	TRBJ1-3	CASSDRMSGNTIYF	TGTGCCAGCAGCGACAGGATGTCTGGAAACACCATATATTTT
few	NA	TRBV5-1	TRBJ2-3	CASSLGGRRTDTQYF	TGCGCCAGCAGCTTGGGAGGCCGGCGCACAGATACGCAGTATTTT
NA	TRBD1	TRBV4-3	TRBJ2-3	CASSPRTGRVADTQYF	TGCGCCAGCAGCCCCCGGACAGGGCGAGTCGCAGATACGCAGTATTTT
NA	NA	TRBV28	TRBJ2-5	CASSLSGLQETQYF	TGTGCCAGCAGTTTATCAGGGCTGCAAGAGACCCAGTACTTC
few	TRBD2	TRBV18	TRBJ2-1	CASSPSSGRASNEQFF	TGTGCCAGCTCACCTAGTAGCGGGAGGGCCAGCAATGAGCAGTTCTTC
NA	TRBD2	TRBV2	TRBJ2-4	CASRGTRGAVGKNIQYF	TGTGCCAGCAGGGGGACTAGAGGCGCAGTGGGCAAAAACATTCAGTACTTC
NA	NA	TRBV4-2	TRBJ1-5	CASSQVAQPDQPQHF	TGTGCCAGCAGCCAAGTAGCACAGCCCGATCAGCCCCAGCATTTT
NA	TRBD2	TRBV5-4	TRBJ2-5	CASSPGRLAGGRQETQYF	TGTGCCAGCAGCCCCGGGCGCCTAGCGGGAGGCCGGCAAGAGACCCAGTACTTC
NA	NA	TRBV7-2	TRBJ1-2	CASSLEAGFDYGYTF	TGTGCCAGCAGCTTAGAGGCAGGGTTTGACTATGGCTACACCTTC
few	NA	TRBV7-2	TRBJ2-5	CASSHFQETQYF	TGTGCCAGCAGCCACTTCCAAGAGACCCAGTACTTC
few	NA	TRBV7-8	TRBJ2-7	CASSNYYEQYF	TGTGCCAGCAGCAACTACTACGAGCAGTACTTC